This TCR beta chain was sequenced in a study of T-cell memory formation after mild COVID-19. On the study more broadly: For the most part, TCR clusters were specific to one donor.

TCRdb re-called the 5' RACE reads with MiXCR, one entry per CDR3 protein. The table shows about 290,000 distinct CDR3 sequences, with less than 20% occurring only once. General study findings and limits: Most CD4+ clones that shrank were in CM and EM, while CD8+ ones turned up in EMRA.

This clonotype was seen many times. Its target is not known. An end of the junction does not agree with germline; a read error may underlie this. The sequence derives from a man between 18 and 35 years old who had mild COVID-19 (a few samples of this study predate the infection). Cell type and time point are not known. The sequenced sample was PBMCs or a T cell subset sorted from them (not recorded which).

In DNA form, the CDR3 reads TGCGCCAGCAGCATGGGTCTCTGGGGCGAGCTAGTCTCCGACGAGCAGTACTTC. Amino acids: CASSMGLWGELVSDEQYF. V usage is TRBV5-1 and J usage is TRBJ2-7; tentative D call: TRBD1 (5 bases). The germline V gene encodes CDR1 SGHRS and CDR2 YFSETQ. CDR3 length: 18 residues.